This T cell receptor beta chain was captured in a study of T cell changes during pregnancy in multiple sclerosis. V was trimmed by 1 base and J by 3 bases, leaving 11 bases between them. The length of the CDR3 is 15 residues. Germline CDR1 is SGHNT and CDR2 is YENEEA. Profiled with immunoSEQ multiplex PCR; TCRdb holds only in-frame clones, not every one. The data hold approximately 97,000 clones, with just over 90% observed a single time. This TCR came from a female donor in good health, enrolled as a control in a pregnancy study. J is TRBJ2-3 and V is TRBV11-3; D call uncertain. Source: peripheral blood, taken in the second trimester of pregnancy. The CDR3 DNA sequence: TGTGCCAGCAGCTTAGGTGGCCACCGAACAGATACGCAGTATTTT. Its translation: CASSLGGHRTDTQYF.